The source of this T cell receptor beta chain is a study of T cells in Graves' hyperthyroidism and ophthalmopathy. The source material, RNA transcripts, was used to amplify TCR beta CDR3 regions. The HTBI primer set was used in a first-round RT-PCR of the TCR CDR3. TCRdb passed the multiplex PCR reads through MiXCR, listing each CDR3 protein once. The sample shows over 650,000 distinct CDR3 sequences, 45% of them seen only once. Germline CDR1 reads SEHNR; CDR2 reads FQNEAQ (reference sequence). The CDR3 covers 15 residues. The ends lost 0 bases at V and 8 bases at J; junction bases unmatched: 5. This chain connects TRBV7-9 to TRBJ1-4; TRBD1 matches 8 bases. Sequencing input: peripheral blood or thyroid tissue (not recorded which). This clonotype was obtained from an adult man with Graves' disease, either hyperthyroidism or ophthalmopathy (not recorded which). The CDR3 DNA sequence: TGTGCCAGCAGCTTAGCGGGGACAGGTTACGAAAAACTGTTTTTT. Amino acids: CASSLAGTGYEKLFF.